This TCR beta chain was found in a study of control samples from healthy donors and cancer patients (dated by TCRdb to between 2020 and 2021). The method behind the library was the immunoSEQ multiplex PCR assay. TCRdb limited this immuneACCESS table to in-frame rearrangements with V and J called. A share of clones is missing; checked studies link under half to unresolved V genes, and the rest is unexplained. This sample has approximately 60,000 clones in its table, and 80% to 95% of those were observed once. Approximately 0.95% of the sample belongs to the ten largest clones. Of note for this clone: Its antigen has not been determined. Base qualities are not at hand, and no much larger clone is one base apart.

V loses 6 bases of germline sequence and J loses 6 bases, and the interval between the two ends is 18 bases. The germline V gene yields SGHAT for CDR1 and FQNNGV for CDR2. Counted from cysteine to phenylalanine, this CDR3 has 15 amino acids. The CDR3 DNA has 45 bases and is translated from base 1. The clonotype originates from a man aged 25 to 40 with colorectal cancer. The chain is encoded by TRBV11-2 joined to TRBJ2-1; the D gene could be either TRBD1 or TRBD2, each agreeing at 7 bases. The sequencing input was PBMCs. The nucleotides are TGTGCCAGCAGGCACGGGGGGACAGCTGCCAATGAGCAGTTCTTC. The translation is CASRHGGTAANEQFF. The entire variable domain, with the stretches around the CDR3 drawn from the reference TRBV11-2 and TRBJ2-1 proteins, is EAGVAQSPRYKIIEKRQSVAFWCNPISGHATLYWYQQILGQGPKLLIQFQNNGVVDDSQLPKDRFSAERLKGVDSTLKIQPAKLEDSAVYLCASRHGGTAANEQFFGPGTRLTVL.